This T cell receptor (beta chain) was profiled in a study of T cells in Graves' hyperthyroidism and ophthalmopathy. Study-level information: At the time of initial diagnosis and before any treatment, peripheral blood was collected. Study-level points and caveats: Model output signaled ophthalmopathy a median about seven months ahead of onset. Blood also held most thyroid clonotypes expanded beyond 0.001.

RNA transcripts provided the source from which TCR beta CDR3 regions were amplified. With the HTBI primer set, the TCR CDR3 went through a first round of RT-PCR. Each CDR3 protein is one row after TCRdb ran MiXCR on the multiplex PCR reads. The sample has some 490,000 distinct CDR3 sequences; approximately 22% are singletons. The germline V gene has CDR1 SGHVS and CDR2 FNYEAQ. V lost 1 base, J lost 9 bases, and 19 bases lay in between. CDR3 length: 16 residues. As to this clonotype: What it binds is not known.

Uncontrolled infection, other autoimmune disease, pregnancy or lactation led to exclusion. This rearrangement joins TRBV7-6 to TRBJ2-1; D might be TRBD2 (7 bases). The sequence derives from a woman in her 70s with Graves' ophthalmopathy. Specimen: blood. The CDR3: CASSLEGGGRAGEQFF. The DNA of the CDR3 is TGTGCCAGCAGCTTAGAGGGGGGCGGGAGAGCTGGTGAGCAGTTCTTC.